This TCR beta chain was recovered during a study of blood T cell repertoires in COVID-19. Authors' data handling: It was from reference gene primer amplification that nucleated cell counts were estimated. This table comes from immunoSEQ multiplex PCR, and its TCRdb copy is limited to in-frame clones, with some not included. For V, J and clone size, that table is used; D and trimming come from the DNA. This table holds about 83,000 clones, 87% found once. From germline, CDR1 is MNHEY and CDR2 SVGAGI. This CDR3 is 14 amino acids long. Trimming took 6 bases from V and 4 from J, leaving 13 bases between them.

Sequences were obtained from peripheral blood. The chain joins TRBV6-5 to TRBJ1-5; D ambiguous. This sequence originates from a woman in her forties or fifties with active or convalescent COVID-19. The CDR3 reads CASSGVLWNQPQHF. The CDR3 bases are TGTGCCAGCAGCGGGGTATTATGGAATCAGCCCCAGCATTTT.